This TCR beta chain was captured in a study of blood T cell repertoires in COVID-19. Study-level background: There were acute and convalescent COVID-19 samples, and they came from the United States, Italy and Spain. T cells, B-cell-depleted T cells, or PBMCs provided the cDNA or gDNA that served as material.

In the authors' methods: Researchers report that nucleated cell counts were estimated from reference gene primer amplification. Method: immunoSEQ multiplex PCR; TCRdb's copy keeps in-frame clones and lacks some. D and trimming come from the DNA, and the V and J calls and clone size come from that table. The repertoire has some 95,000 clones, 76% of them found once; the top ten carry 7%. Per the germline V gene, CDR1 is ENHRY and CDR2 is SYGVKD. Trimming took off 3 bases at V and 8 bases at J, with 7 bases between the two ends. The CDR3 has 11 amino acids. This receptor was taken from a man aged 70-80 years with acute or convalescent COVID-19. V is TRBV10-3 and J is TRBJ1-1, with D possibly being TRBD1 (6 bases). Material: peripheral blood. Here the CDR3 reads CAISEGTEAFF. In DNA, the CDR3 is TGTGCCATCAGTGAAGGGACAGAAGCTTTCTTT.